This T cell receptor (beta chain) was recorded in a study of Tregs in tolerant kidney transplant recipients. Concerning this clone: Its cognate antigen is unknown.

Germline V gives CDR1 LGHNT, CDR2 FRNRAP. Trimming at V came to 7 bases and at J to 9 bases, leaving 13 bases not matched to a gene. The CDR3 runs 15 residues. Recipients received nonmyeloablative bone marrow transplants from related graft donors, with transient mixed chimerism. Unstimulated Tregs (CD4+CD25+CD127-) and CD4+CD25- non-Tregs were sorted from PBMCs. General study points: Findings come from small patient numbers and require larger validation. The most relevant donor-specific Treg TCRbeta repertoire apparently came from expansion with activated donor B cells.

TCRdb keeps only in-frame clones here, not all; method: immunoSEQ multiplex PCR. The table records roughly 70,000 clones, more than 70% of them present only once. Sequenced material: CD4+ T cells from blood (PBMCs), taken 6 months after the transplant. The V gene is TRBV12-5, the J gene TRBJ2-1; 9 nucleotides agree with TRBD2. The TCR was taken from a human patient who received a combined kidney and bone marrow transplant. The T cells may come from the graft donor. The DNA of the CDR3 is TGTGCTAGTGCCCCGCGGGGGGGAGGCCCCCCTGAGCAGTTCTTC. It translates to CASAPRGGGPPEQFF.